The 28 T cell receptor beta chains below all came from one sample that was sequenced in a study of monozygotic twins with inflammatory bowel disease. TCRdb re-analyzed the 5' RACE reads; it lists each CDR3 protein once, without DNA. The sample table sets out 330,000 or so distinct CDR3 sequences. Sequences were obtained from blood. All receptors come from a human donor with ulcerative colitis or Crohn's disease, or a healthy co-twin of an affected twin (not recorded which).

The genes are TRBV11-2 and TRBJ2-3; the TCRdb call, TRBD1, lacks DNA for checking. The CDR3 loop spans 15 amino acids. Germline CDR1 is SGHAT and CDR2 is FQNNGV. CDR3: CASSPSGISTDTQYF.

J is TRBJ1-1 and V is TRBV19; TCRdb's D call, TRBD1, is unchecked because there is no DNA. The germline V gene has CDR1 LNHDA and CDR2 SQIVND (reference sequence). This CDR3 spans 13 amino acids. CDR3 sequence: CASSIDNRGEAFF.

The chain couples TRBV27 to TRBJ1-2; TCRdb's D call of TRBD1 is untestable without DNA. There are 14 residues in the CDR3. The germline CDR1 and CDR2 sequences are MNHEY and SMNVEV (reference sequence). The CDR3 reads CASSPGRANYGYTF.

The chain carries TRBV23-1 and TRBJ2-7. TRBV23-1 is given ORF status, its function remaining uncertain. This CDR3 comprises 14 residues. CDR3 in amino acids: CASSQIGVSYEQYF.

This chain connects TRBV11-2 to TRBJ2-7. Germline V CDR1 and CDR2: SGHAT, FQNNGV. The CDR3 has 15 residues. The CDR3 loop is CASSLDQWQSYEQYF.

V usage is TRBV4-1 and J usage is TRBJ1-2; TCRdb selects TRBD1, and the lack of DNA leaves this call unchecked. The CDR3 sequence is 12 residues long. CDR1 and CDR2 (germline): MGHRA, YSYEKL. The chain's CDR3 is CASSQDRAGYTF.

The chain uses TRBV7-9 and TRBJ2-5; TCRdb's D call of TRBD2 is untestable without DNA. Germline CDR1 is SEHNR and CDR2 is FQNEAQ (reference sequence). The CDR3 has 16 amino acids. CDR3 sequence reads: CASSSGLAGDVETQYF.

V and J are TRBV5-1 and TRBJ2-5; checking the TCRdb D call of TRBD1 is not possible without DNA. Germline V gene sequence: CDR1 SGHRS, CDR2 YFSETQ. The CDR3 consists of 14 residues. CDR3 protein: CASSLQGMGETQYF.

The CDR3 spells CASSVAGGRDEQFF. V gene TRBV2 combines with J gene TRBJ2-1; TCRdb designates TRBD1, a call that cannot be tested without DNA. CDR3 length equals 14 residues. Germline CDR1 is SNHLY and CDR2 is FYNNEI.

This sequence joins TRBV28 and TRBJ2-1; the D call from TCRdb, TRBD2, cannot be confirmed without DNA. CDR1 is MDHEN and CDR2 is SYDVKM in the germline V gene. This CDR3 has 14 residues. The CDR3 sequence is CASSRGTYYNEQFF.

The CDR3 spells CASSPPGSRSGANVLTF. This sequence joins TRBV27 and TRBJ2-6; TCRdb designates TRBD1, a call that cannot be tested without DNA. CDR1 is MNHEY and CDR2 is SMNVEV in the germline V gene (reference sequence). This CDR3 region has 17 residues.

The chain couples TRBV20-1 to TRBJ1-1. The CDR3 has 15 residues. CDR1 and CDR2 (germline): DFQATT, SNEGSKA (reference sequence). The CDR3 protein is CSASGQNKLNTEAFF.

CDR3: CASSELGQGETQYF. J is TRBJ2-5 and V is TRBV25-1; the D gene TCRdb calls, TRBD1, cannot be checked with no DNA. Germline V lookup: CDR1 MGHDK, CDR2 SYGVNS. The CDR3 runs to 14 residues.

The rearrangement uses TRBV7-8 and TRBJ1-1; TCRdb proposes TRBD1, but this gene call is untestable without DNA. The CDR3 totals 13 residues. CDR1 is SGHVS, CDR2 FQNEAQ, per germline. The CDR3 region is CASSPLGGSRAFF.

The V call is TRBV4-3, the J call TRBJ1-4; absent DNA, TCRdb's TRBD1 call cannot be checked. The germline V gene has CDR1 LGHNA and CDR2 YSLEER. This CDR3 spans 15 amino acids. The CDR3 here is CASSQERGGKEKLFF.

The V and J genes are TRBV20-1 and TRBJ1-6; the TRBD1 assignment by TCRdb is unverifiable without DNA. The CDR3 sequence is 15 residues long. From germline, CDR1 is DFQATT and CDR2 SNEGSKA (reference sequence). The CDR3 here is CSAPGQGSYNSPLHF.

The chain recombines TRBV4-2 with TRBJ2-1; the D call of TRBD2 rests on TCRdb alone, since no DNA is present to check it. Per germline, CDR1 LGHNA and CDR2 YNFKEQ. The CDR3 covers 15 residues. The CDR3: CVSSRLATNLGEQFF.

The chain joins TRBV10-3 to TRBJ2-5. Germline V gene data show CDR1 as ENHRY and CDR2 as SYGVKD. The CDR3 is 13 amino acids. The CDR3 loop reads CAIRNTEKETQYF.

Here the CDR3 reads CASSFGRGPYEQYF. V is TRBV7-2 and J is TRBJ2-7; without DNA, the TCRdb call of TRBD1 cannot be checked. The germline V gene encodes CDR1 SGHTA and CDR2 FQGNSA. CDR3 length: 14 residues. Based on the CDR3 plus reference TRBV7-2 and TRBJ2-7, the full variable domain is GAGVSQSPSNKVTEKGKDVELRCDPISGHTALYWYRQSLGQGLEFLIYFQGNSAPDKSGLPSDRFSAERTGGSVSTLTIQRTQQEDSAVYLCASSFGRGPYEQYFGPGTRLTVT.

The rearrangement joins TRBV9 to TRBJ2-3; the TCRdb D gene call, TRBD2, has no DNA to confirm it. This CDR3 contains 18 residues. The germline CDR1 and CDR2 sequences are SGDLS and YYNGEE. The CDR3 is CASSARTSGRQITDTQYF. Using reference TRBV9 and TRBJ2-3 for the parts outside the CDR3, the full variable domain is DSGVTQTPKHLITATGQRVTLRCSPRSGDLSVYWYQQSLDQGLQFLIQYYNGEERAKGNILERFSAQQFPDLHSELNLSSLELGDSALYFCASSARTSGRQITDTQYFGPGTRLTVL.

This chain connects TRBV20-1 to TRBJ2-7; no DNA is available, so the TRBD2 call from TCRdb remains unchecked. The germline CDR1 and CDR2 sequences are DFQATT and SNEGSKA (reference sequence). The CDR3 loop spans 14 amino acids. This CDR3 reads CSAASPSGVYEQYF.

V usage is TRBV4-1 and J usage is TRBJ1-2; lacking DNA, the TRBD1 call made by TCRdb goes unchecked. The CDR3 is 14 residues long. Per the germline V gene, CDR1 is MGHRA and CDR2 is YSYEKL. The CDR3 protein is CASMVGQGNYGYTF.

V usage is TRBV28 and J usage is TRBJ1-4. Germline-derived CDR1 and CDR2 are MDHEN and SYDVKM. CDR3 length: 18 amino acids. CDR3 region: CASSFYRRGGATNEKLFF.

The chain couples TRBV20-1 to TRBJ1-5; there is no DNA to check the TCRdb D call of TRBD1. The CDR3 extends over 14 amino acids. The germline CDR1 and CDR2 sequences are DFQATT and SNEGSKA (reference sequence). CDR3: CSASPPTGNQPQHF.

The gene calls are TRBV4-1 and TRBJ2-7. Germline values: CDR1 MGHRA, CDR2 YSYEKL. This CDR3 spans 13 amino acids. The CDR3 reads CASSQGQAYEQYF.

The chain employs TRBV6-2 or TRBV6-3 and TRBJ2-7; TCRdb gives TRBD1 as the D gene, but with no DNA this cannot be confirmed. There are 16 residues in the CDR3. CDR1 and CDR2 from the germline V gene are MNHEY and SVGEGT. The CDR3 spells CASRRTGKGNSYEQYF.

This chain links TRBV7-9 with TRBJ2-2; TCRdb's assignment of TRBD1 cannot be checked, as there is no DNA. Germline V gives CDR1 SEHNR, CDR2 FQNEAQ (reference sequence). This CDR3 spans 14 amino acids. This CDR3 reads CATGTYSNTGELFF.

The CDR3 spells CASSSSRGQETQYF. The chain employs TRBV10-1 and TRBJ2-5; with no DNA, the TCRdb D assignment of TRBD1 cannot be verified. CDR1 WNHNN and CDR2 SYGVQD come from the germline V gene (reference sequence). The CDR3 length is 14 residues.